These T cell receptor beta chains were read from a single sample in a study of CD8 T cells in ankylosing spondylitis. TCRdb independently ran MiXCR on the 5' RACE reads; one entry per CDR3 protein. The sample holds approximately 180,000 distinct CDR3 sequences, about 20% seen once. Sequencing used blood, either unsorted or a sorted T cell fraction (not recorded which). All receptors come from a male donor aged 10-29 years with ankylosing spondylitis or in good health (not recorded which). Each CDR3 is given with its conserved first and last residue. D genes are given only for firm matches. Expanded clones are given a class, and other clones once, few, many or no size at all.

j_call d_call v_call clone_size cdr3_nt cdr3_aa
TRBJ2-7 TRBD2 TRBV5-5 many TGTGCCAGCAGCTTGGGGGTAGCGGGAGGTACCTACGAGCAGTACTTC CASSLGVAGGTYEQYF
TRBJ2-2 - TRBV5-1 many TGCGCCAGCAGCTTTGATGACACCGGGGAGCTGTTTTTT CASSFDDTGELFF
TRBJ2-7 TRBD2 TRBV2 many TGTGCCAGCATGCCGGGACTAGCGGGACACTACGAGCAGTACTTC CASMPGLAGHYEQYF
TRBJ1-2 - TRBV6-2/TRBV6-3 many TGTGCCAGCAGTGCCGGACAGTATGGCTACACCTTC CASSAGQYGYTF
TRBJ2-5 - TRBV25-1 many TGTGCCAGCAGTGATGGGGGTTGGGAGACCCAGTACTTC CASSDGGWETQYF
TRBJ1-2 - TRBV5-1 many TGCGCCAGCAGCTTGGATTACACCTCCTATGGCTACACCTTC CASSLDYTSYGYTF
TRBJ2-2 - TRBV2 many TGTGCCAGCAAAGGTCCTGGCCCCGGGGAGCTGTTTTTT CASKGPGPGELFF
TRBJ2-2 - TRBV9 many TGTGCCAGCAGCGTAGGAGAGGAGCTGTTTTTT CASSVGEELFF
TRBJ2-1 TRBD2 TRBV5-1 many TGCGCCAGCAGCGCCTCCGGGACTAGCGGGAGAGAGCAGTTCTTC CASSASGTSGREQFF
TRBJ1-1 TRBD1 TRBV19 few TGTGCCAGTAACAGGGGGCTGGACACTGAAGCTTTCTTT CASNRGLDTEAFF
TRBJ2-1 TRBD2 TRBV6-2/TRBV6-3 many TGTGCCAGCAGACCAACTAGCGGGAGGAGGAATGAGCAGTTCTTC CASRPTSGRRNEQFF
TRBJ2-1 TRBD2 TRBV7-2 many TGTGCCAGCAGCGCCCCCCCTATAGCGGGAGGGGACAATGAGCAGTTCTTC CASSAPPIAGGDNEQFF
TRBJ2-2 TRBD2 TRBV29-1 - TGCAGCGCCGGGACTACCCCGGCCGGGGAGCTGTTTTTT CSAGTTPAGELFF
TRBJ2-4 - TRBV20-1 many TGCAGTGCCTCTAGCGTAGCCAAAAACATTCAGTACTTC CSASSVAKNIQYF
TRBJ2-1 TRBD2 TRBV28 many TGTGCCAGCAGGGGGGGGGACGGGTCCTACAATGAGCAGTTCTTC CASRGGDGSYNEQFF
TRBJ2-3 TRBD2 TRBV4-1 many TGCGCCAGCAGCCAACGTGAGCGGGAGACGCAGTATTTT CASSQRERETQYF
TRBJ2-5 - TRBV27 many TGTGCCAGCAGTTTATTGGCGGGAAGACAAGAGACCCAGTACTTC CASSLLAGRQETQYF
TRBJ2-3 - TRBV20-1 many TGCAGTGCTAGGGGGACCGCAAGTAGCACAGATACGCAGTATTTT CSARGTASSTDTQYF
TRBJ1-1 - TRBV5-1 many TGCGCCAGCGGAGGGGAGATGAACACTGAAGCTTTCTTT CASGGEMNTEAFF
TRBJ2-3 TRBD2 TRBV27 - TGTGCCAGCAGTTTATCCGGGGGGGCAGATACGCAGTATTTT CASSLSGGADTQYF
TRBJ2-1 - TRBV4-2 many TGTGCCAGCAGCCAAGATTCTAAGGCGGACAATTTGGGGCAGTTCTTC CASSQDSKADNLGQFF
TRBJ1-5 - TRBV19 - TGTGCCAGTAACCGGGACTTGCGTAGGAGCAATCAGCCCCAGCATTTT CASNRDLRRSNQPQHF
TRBJ2-1 TRBD2 TRBV20-1 - TGCAGTGCTAGAACTAGCGGGAGGGATCCCCAATATGAGCAGTTCTTC CSARTSGRDPQYEQFF
TRBJ2-3 TRBD2 TRBV20-1 many TGCAGTGCTGCTACTAGCGGGAGGGCAGATACGCAGTATTTT CSAATSGRADTQYF
TRBJ2-1 TRBD1 TRBV6-5 many TGTGCCAGCAGTTACTCTACAGGGGGCCCCTACAATGAGCAGTTCTTC CASSYSTGGPYNEQFF
TRBJ2-6 - TRBV12-3/TRBV12-4 many TGTGCCAGCAGCCCCACCTCTGGGGCCAACGTCCTGACTTTC CASSPTSGANVLTF
TRBJ2-2 - TRBV5-1 - TGCGCCAGCCGAGGGGCAGGGAGCACCGGGGAGCTGTTTTTT CASRGAGSTGELFF
TRBJ2-2 - TRBV5-1 many TGCGCCAGCAGCTCCGTCACGGGAGTCAACACCGGGGAGCTGTTTTTT CASSSVTGVNTGELFF
TRBJ2-5 TRBD1 TRBV25-1 many TGTGCCAGCAGTTCTAGGGACAGGGATTCTTGGGAGACCCAGTACTTC CASSSRDRDSWETQYF
TRBJ2-3 - TRBV4-2 - TGTGCCAGCAGCCTTTCCGAGCGCACAGATACGCAGTATTTT CASSLSERTDTQYF
TRBJ2-1 - TRBV29-1 many TGCAGTGGGGCGGCCGGATTGTCCTACAATGAGCAGTTCTTC CSGAAGLSYNEQFF
TRBJ2-2 - TRBV7-2 many TGTGCCAGCAGCTTAGCGGGAGCGTCTACGGGCGGGGAGCTGTTTTTT CASSLAGASTGGELFF
TRBJ2-7 - TRBV11-1 - TGTGCCAGCAGCTTAACCCGAAATACCTTCTACGAGCAGTACTTC CASSLTRNTFYEQYF
TRBJ2-7 TRBD1 TRBV10-3 many TGTGCCATGTCCCCGGGACAGGGGGAATTTTACTTC CAMSPGQGEFYF
TRBJ2-4 - TRBV12-3/TRBV12-4 many TGTGCCAGCAGTTTATTGGGTACCAAGGCCAAAAACATTCAGTACTTC CASSLLGTKAKNIQYF
TRBJ2-1 - TRBV5-1 many TGCGCCAGCAGCTTGGTGTCGCCGGGGACCAATGAGCAGTTCTTC CASSLVSPGTNEQFF
TRBJ2-3 - TRBV6-6 many TGTGCCAGCAGTTCGGGGGTTGGGACAGATACGCAGTATTTT CASSSGVGTDTQYF
TRBJ2-7 - TRBV12-3/TRBV12-4 many TGTGCCAGCAGTTTTGCAGGGGGGAACCCCTACGAGCAGTACTTC CASSFAGGNPYEQYF
TRBJ2-1 - TRBV29-1 - TGCAGCGCGGATTCAATCATGGGTCAGTTCTTC CSADSIMGQFF
TRBJ1-2 - TRBV5-1 many TGCGCCAGCAGCTTGTCAGGCGGGGGCGACTGGAATGGCTACACCTTC CASSLSGGGDWNGYTF
TRBJ2-5 - TRBV12-3/TRBV12-4 - TGTGCCAGCAGTTACGGCGCAGAGACCCAGTACTTC CASSYGAETQYF